The 8 T cell receptor beta chains reported below all come from one sample, sequenced in a study of blood T cells in healthy people across ages. With a J-beta primer mix and a sample-barcoded 5' primer, a second PCR ran about 6 to 11 cycles. TCRdb processed the 5' RACE reads anew with MiXCR; each CDR3 protein has one entry. Of roughly 1.9 million distinct CDR3 sequences listed, more than 35% are singletons. The sample consisted of blood. The receptors come from a human donor in good health.

The chain recombines TRBV15 with TRBJ1-5; D uncertain. Trimming removed 1 base at V and 2 bases at J, with 12 bases between. There are 16 residues in the CDR3. Germline assignment: CDR1 LNHNV and CDR2 YYDKDF (reference sequence). CDR3 sequence reads: CATSRGGGDGNQPQHF. The CDR3 DNA is TGTGCCACCAGCAGAGGGGGTGGGGATGGCAATCAGCCCCAGCATTTT.

The chain combines TRBV7-2 with TRBJ2-1; D remains ambiguous. V gave up 5 bases and J gave up 5 bases, with 19 bases separating them. The CDR3 extends over 16 amino acids. Germline values: CDR1 SGHTA, CDR2 FQGNSA. The CDR3 spells CASSLNRYNINNEQFF. CDR3 DNA: TGTGCCAGCAGCCTTAACAGATATAACATTAACAATGAGCAGTTCTTC. Combining the CDR3 with reference TRBV7-2 and TRBJ2-1 gives the whole variable domain GAGVSQSPSNKVTEKGKDVELRCDPISGHTALYWYRQSLGQGLEFLIYFQGNSAPDKSGLPSDRFSAERTGGSVSTLTIQRTQQEDSAVYLCASSLNRYNINNEQFFGPGTRLTVL.

This clonotype was found a few times. V is TRBV7-2 and J is TRBJ2-5; TRBD1 is a possible D gene (5 bases). Per germline, CDR1 SGHTA and CDR2 FQGNSA. The CDR3 has 14 amino acids. The germline V and J ends were trimmed by 2 bases and 1 base, with 8 bases remaining between them. CDR3 coding DNA: TGTGCCAGCAGCTTACGACAGTTCCAAGAGACCCAGTACTTC. Its translation is CASSLRQFQETQYF.

This clonotype was observed a handful of times. The chain joins TRBV28 to TRBJ2-6; TRBD1 might be the D (6 bases). CDR1 and CDR2 from the germline V gene are MDHEN and SYDVKM. The CDR3 contains 16 residues. The V end was cut by 3 bases, the J end by 4 bases, with 13 bases between. CDR3 region: CASSLRGSQGANVLTF. The CDR3 DNA is TGTGCCAGCAGTTTGAGGGGGAGCCAGGGGGCCAACGTCCTGACTTTC. The full variable domain, rest sourced from reference TRBV28 and TRBJ2-6, is DVKVTQSSRYLVKRTGEKVFLECVQDMDHENMFWYRQDPGLGLRLIYFSYDVKMKEKGDIPEGYSVSREKKERFSLILESASTNQTSMYLCASSLRGSQGANVLTFGAGSRLTVL.

The chain carries TRBV5-5 and TRBJ2-1; 7 bases map to TRBD2. The germline V gene has CDR1 SGHKS and CDR2 YYEKEE (reference sequence). Unmatched junction bases numbered 7, after V lost 0 bases and J lost 4 bases. CDR3 size: 16 residues. The CDR3 sequence: CASSLGGGMLYNEQFF. For the CDR3, the DNA is TGTGCCAGCAGCTTGGGGGGAGGGATGCTGTACAATGAGCAGTTCTTC.

The chain carries TRBV20-1 and TRBJ2-3; a possible D gene is TRBD2 (7 bases). The CDR3 totals 15 residues. Germline-derived CDR1 and CDR2 are DFQATT and SNEGSKA (reference sequence). V was shortened by 3 bases and J by 1 base, with 14 bases between the two germline ends. The CDR3 bases are TGCAGTGCTAGTGGGGGGGCGATAGGCACAGATACGCAGTATTTT. It translates to CSASGGAIGTDTQYF.

The chain joins TRBV24-1 to TRBJ2-2; tentatively, D is TRBD1 (5 bases). The CDR3 runs 15 residues. From germline, CDR1 is KGHDR and CDR2 SFDVKD. Trimming removed 5 bases at V and 4 bases at J, with 13 bases between. The CDR3 protein is CATSGQGRFTGELFF. In nucleotides, the CDR3 is TGTGCCACCAGTGGCCAGGGAAGGTTCACCGGGGAGCTGTTTTTT.

The V and J genes are TRBV3-1 and TRBJ1-5; TRBD1 is a possible D gene (5 bases). Germline CDR1 LGHDT, CDR2 YNNKEL (reference sequence). The CDR3 is 14 residues long. V shed 0 bases and J shed 6 bases, with 9 bases lying between them. Here the CDR3 reads CASSQDQGAQPQHF. The CDR3, as DNA: TGTGCCAGCAGCCAAGACCAGGGAGCTCAGCCCCAGCATTTT.